This T cell receptor beta chain was captured by sequencing in a study of shared clonotypes between healthy human individuals. Cells designated naive CD8 were CD45RO-negative and were positively selected for CCR7, with terminally differentiated effector memory CD45RA+ cells excluded. This table comes from immunoSEQ multiplex PCR, and its TCRdb copy is limited to in-frame clones, with some not included. The table lists around 580,000 clones, 95% to 98% of them singletons. CDR1 and CDR2 from the germline V gene are MNHEY and SVGAGI. The ends were cut back, 11 bases at V and 0 bases at J, with 7 bases in the middle. The CDR3 has 11 residues.

The clonotype was recovered from a man aged 25 to 40 in good health. The V and J genes are TRBV6-5 and TRBJ1-1, with unresolved D. Sequences were obtained from naive CD8+ T cells sorted from blood. CDR3 protein: CAVGMNTEAFF. As DNA, the CDR3 is TGTGCCGTGGGGATGAACACTGAAGCTTTCTTT.